This record looks at one TCR beta chain sequence and its context. As yet, its antigen is unknown. Here immunoSEQ multiplex PCR was the method, and the copy in TCRdb shows in-frame clones only, minus some. The repertoire holds fewer than 130,000 clones, around 89% seen once, with 15% to 20% in the top ten. No infections or other immune events were documented during collection. The sample comes from a study of identifying expanded T cells in peripheral blood. Study-level results: Technical replicates showed roughly 1.2 changed clones; roughly two weeks approximately 15; four weeks 19. Clone count variance between roughly two-week samples rose with total template count.

Sequencing was done on a sample of blood. This sequence was found in a person aged 18 to 75 in good health.

The CDR3 region is CASSLADMLLKAFF. In DNA, the CDR3 is TGTGCCAGCAGCTTAGCCGACATGCTACTGAAAGCTTTCTTT. The chain carries TRBV7-9 and TRBJ1-1; D remains unclear. The CDR3 covers 14 residues. In germline, CDR1 is SEHNR, CDR2 FQNEAQ (reference sequence). V lost 0 bases and J lost 9, with 14 bases in between.